The rows below give T cell receptor beta chains drawn from one sample of a study of spatial heterogeneity in lung cancer. TCRdb independently ran MiXCR on the 5' RACE reads; one entry per CDR3 protein. The sample shows around 9,300 distinct CDR3 sequences, roughly 54% of them seen only once. The sequenced sample was lung tumor tissue, obtained at surgery. These receptors were taken from a female donor with early-stage non-small cell lung cancer. The CDR3 runs from the conserved cysteine through the conserved F or W. D genes are given only for firm matches. Size is stated for part of the rows, as once, few or many counts, or as a class when the clone is expanded.

v_call	d_call	j_call	clone_size	cdr3_nt	cdr3_aa
TRBV4-3	TRBD2	TRBJ2-1	few	TGCGCCAGCAGCCAAGATCCACCTAGCGGTTCCTACAATGAGCAGTTCTTC	CASSQDPPSGSYNEQFF
TRBV7-9	.	TRBJ2-1	.	TGTGCCAGCAGCTATATAGGGGGGAATGAGCAGTTCTTC	CASSYIGGNEQFF
TRBV28	TRBD2	TRBJ2-3	.	TGTGCCAGCAGCTCCAGCGGACTAGCGCAGTATTTT	CASSSSGLAQYF
TRBV5-4	.	TRBJ2-3	.	TGTGCCAGCAGCTTGAAAGGGGTTGGGGGTGATACGCAGTATTTT	CASSLKGVGGDTQYF
TRBV5-5	.	TRBJ2-7	.	TGTGCCAGCAGCTTGCGATCCCCCTACTACGAGCAGTACTTC	CASSLRSPYYEQYF
TRBV5-4	.	TRBJ2-7	.	TGTGCCAGCAGCTTGGGAGGTAGCGGCTACGAGCAGTACTTC	CASSLGGSGYEQYF
TRBV7-2	TRBD2	TRBJ2-7	few	TGTGCCAGCAGCCCCATGAGGACTAGCCCGTACGAGCAGTACTTC	CASSPMRTSPYEQYF
TRBV12-3/TRBV12-4	.	TRBJ2-3	few	TGTGCCAGCAGTTTAGTGGGGGCGAATACGCAGTATTTT	CASSLVGANTQYF
TRBV7-2	.	TRBJ1-5	few	TGTGCCAGCAGCTCGTCAGGTAATCAGCCCCAGCATTTT	CASSSSGNQPQHF
TRBV6-1	.	TRBJ2-1	.	TGTGCCAGCAGTCCCCGGGGGTTCAATGAGCAGTTCTTC	CASSPRGFNEQFF
TRBV7-9	.	TRBJ2-7	.	TGTGCCAGCAGCTTAGATCCTTCTATGGGGGTCTACGAGCAGTACTTC	CASSLDPSMGVYEQYF
TRBV5-1	.	TRBJ2-3	.	TGCGCCAGCAGCTTGGAGGACAAATTTTCCACAGATACGCAGTATTTT	CASSLEDKFSTDTQYF
TRBV27	TRBD2	TRBJ2-3	.	TGTGCCAGCAGTATGCGGGGGGTCCGCACAGATACGCAGTATTTT	CASSMRGVRTDTQYF
TRBV20-1	.	TRBJ1-1	.	TGCAGTGGCAGAAGGCAGGGGAAAGCTTTCTTT	CSGRRQGKAFF
TRBV6-1	.	TRBJ2-3	.	TGTGCCAGCAGTGAAATTGGTCGACTAGTGGTGGATACGCAGTATTTT	CASSEIGRLVVDTQYF
TRBV7-2	TRBD1	TRBJ2-7	.	TGTGCCAGCAGCCGGGACAGGGGGCCCCACGAGCAGTACTTC	CASSRDRGPHEQYF
TRBV5-1	.	TRBJ2-3	.	TGCGCCAGCAGCTTTTATCCCTATCTAGGGTCCGACACAGATACGCAGTATTTT	CASSFYPYLGSDTDTQYF
TRBV18	.	TRBJ2-3	.	TGTGCCAGCTCATTACAGGGAGATACGCAGTATTTT	CASSLQGDTQYF
TRBV27	.	TRBJ2-3	once	TGTGCCAGCAGATCCACCTCAGAGAGCACAGATACGCAGTATTTT	CASRSTSESTDTQYF
TRBV11-2	.	TRBJ1-3	.	TGTGCCAGCAGCTTAGTTCGAGGGGTCGGAAACACCATATATTTT	CASSLVRGVGNTIYF
TRBV5-6	.	TRBJ2-7	few	TGTGCCAGCAGCTTGGGGCAGGCTTCCTACGAGCAGTACTTC	CASSLGQASYEQYF
TRBV7-9	.	TRBJ2-7	few	TGTGCCAGCAGCTTCCGTACCTCCTACGAGCAGTACTTC	CASSFRTSYEQYF
TRBV4-2	TRBD2	TRBJ2-5	.	TGTGCCAGCAGCCAAGAGCGGGGGGCGGAGACCCAGTACTTC	CASSQERGAETQYF
TRBV11-2	.	TRBJ2-3	.	TGTGCCAGCAGCTTAGTAGCGGCTAGCACAGATACGCAGTATTTT	CASSLVAASTDTQYF
TRBV20-1	TRBD2	TRBJ2-5	.	TGCAGTGCCCCCCCGGGGGGATCGCAAGAGACCCAGTACTTC	CSAPPGGSQETQYF
TRBV7-9	.	TRBJ1-2	.	TGTGCCAGCAGTTCAGCCATGGGACACCCTAACTATGGCTACACCTTC	CASSSAMGHPNYGYTF
TRBV5-6	.	TRBJ2-7	.	TGTGCCAGCAGCTTGGCGGGGCACATGGTCTACGAGCAGTACTTC	CASSLAGHMVYEQYF
TRBV9	.	TRBJ2-3	.	TGTGCCAGCAGCGCTAGCCCGGGGGGCGCAGATACGCAGTATTTT	CASSASPGGADTQYF
TRBV20-1	TRBD2	TRBJ2-1	.	TGCAGTGCTCTTAGCGGGGGGGCAAATGAGCAGTTCTTC	CSALSGGANEQFF
TRBV27	.	TRBJ2-7	.	TGTGCCAGCAGTTTTGGGCCCACCTCCTACGAGCAGTACTTC	CASSFGPTSYEQYF
TRBV3-1	TRBD1	TRBJ2-7	.	TGTGCCAGCAGCCCAATGGGACAGGGGGCCTACGAGCAGTACTTC	CASSPMGQGAYEQYF
TRBV10-3	.	TRBJ2-7	.	TGTGCCATCACCGACAACTACGAGCAGTACTTC	CAITDNYEQYF
TRBV6-5	TRBD2	TRBJ2-3	.	TGTGCCAGCAGTCTTGGACTAGCGGGGGATACGCAGTATTTT	CASSLGLAGDTQYF
TRBV7-3	TRBD2	TRBJ2-3	.	TGTGCCAGCAGCCAGGGACTAGTCACAGATACGCAGTATTTT	CASSQGLVTDTQYF
TRBV20-1	.	TRBJ2-7	.	TGCAGTGCTAGAGAGACGGTTCACCAGCAGTACTTC	CSARETVHQQYF
TRBV6-6	.	TRBJ1-2	.	TGTGCCAGCTTCCTGCTCCTCGGGACCGGACCCTATGGCTACACCTTC	CASFLLLGTGPYGYTF